The rows below give T cell receptor beta chains drawn from one sample of a study of cytomegalovirus exposure and HLA in healthy donors. Clones were sequenced by immunoSEQ multiplex PCR, and TCRdb holds only the in-frame ones, with some missing. The table includes about 200,000 clones, around 78% detected once. The material sequenced was PBMCs. The receptors were sampled from a young man in good health and CMV-seronegative. Both conserved end residues are part of each CDR3. A D gene is named only where the DNA matches it firmly.

CDR3aa,d_gene,v_gene
CASSPTNEFMNTEAFF,-,TRBV18
CASSLTGANTEAFF,-,TRBV7-3
CASSQEPPGTPQETQYF,-,TRBV4-1
CAWSWRGGNTIYF,-,TRBV30
CATRGQATDTQYF,TRBD1,TRBV5-1
CASSITSLGAYEQYF,-,TRBV5-1
CASSPGSGGGGEQFF,TRBD2,TRBV5-4
CASNIGVNTEAFF,-,TRBV19
CASSITGGRDTEAFF,TRBD1,TRBV19
CASSLTSEAEAFF,-,TRBV6-5